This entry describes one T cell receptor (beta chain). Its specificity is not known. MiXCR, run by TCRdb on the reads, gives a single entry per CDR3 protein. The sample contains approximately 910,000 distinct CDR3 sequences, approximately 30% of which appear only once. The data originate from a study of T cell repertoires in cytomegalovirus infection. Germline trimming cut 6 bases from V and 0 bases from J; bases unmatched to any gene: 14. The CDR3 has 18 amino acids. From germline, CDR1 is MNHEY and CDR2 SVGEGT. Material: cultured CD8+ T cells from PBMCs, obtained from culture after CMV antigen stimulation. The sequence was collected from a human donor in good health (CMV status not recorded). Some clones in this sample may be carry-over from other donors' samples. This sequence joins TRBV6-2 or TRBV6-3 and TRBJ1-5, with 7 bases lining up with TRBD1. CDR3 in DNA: TGTGCCAGCAGGACAGGACAGGACAGAGATTATAGCAATCAGCCCCAGCATTTT. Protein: CASRTGQDRDYSNQPQHF.